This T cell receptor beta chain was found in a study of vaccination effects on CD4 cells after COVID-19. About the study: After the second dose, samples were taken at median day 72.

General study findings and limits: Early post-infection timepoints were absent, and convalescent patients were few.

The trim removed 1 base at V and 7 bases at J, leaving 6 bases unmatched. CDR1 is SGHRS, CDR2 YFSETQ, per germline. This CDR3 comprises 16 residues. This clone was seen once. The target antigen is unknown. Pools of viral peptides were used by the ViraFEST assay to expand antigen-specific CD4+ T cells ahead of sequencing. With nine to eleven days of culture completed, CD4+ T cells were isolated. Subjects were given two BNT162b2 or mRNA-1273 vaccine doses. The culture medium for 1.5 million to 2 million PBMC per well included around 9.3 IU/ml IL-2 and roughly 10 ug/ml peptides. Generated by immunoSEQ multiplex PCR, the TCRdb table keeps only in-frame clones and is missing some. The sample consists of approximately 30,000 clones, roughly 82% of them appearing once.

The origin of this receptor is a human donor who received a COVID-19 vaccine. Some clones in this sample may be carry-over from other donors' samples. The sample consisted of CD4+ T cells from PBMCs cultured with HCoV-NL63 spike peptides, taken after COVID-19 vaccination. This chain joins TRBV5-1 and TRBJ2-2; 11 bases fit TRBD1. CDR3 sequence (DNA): TGCGCCAGCAGCTTGTACGGACAGGGGGCAAACGGGGAGCTGTTTTTT. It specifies CASSLYGQGANGELFF.